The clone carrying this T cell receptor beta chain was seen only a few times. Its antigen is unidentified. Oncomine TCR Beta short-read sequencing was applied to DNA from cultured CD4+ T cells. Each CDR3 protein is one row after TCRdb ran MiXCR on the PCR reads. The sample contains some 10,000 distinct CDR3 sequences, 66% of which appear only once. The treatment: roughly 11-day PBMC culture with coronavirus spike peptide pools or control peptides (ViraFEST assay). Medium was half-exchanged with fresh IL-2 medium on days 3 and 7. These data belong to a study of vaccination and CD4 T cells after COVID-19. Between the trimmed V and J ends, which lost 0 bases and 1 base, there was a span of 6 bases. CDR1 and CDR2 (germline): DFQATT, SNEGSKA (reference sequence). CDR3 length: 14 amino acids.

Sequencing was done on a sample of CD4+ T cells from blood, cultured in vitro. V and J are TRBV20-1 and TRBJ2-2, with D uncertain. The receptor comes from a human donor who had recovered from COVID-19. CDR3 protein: CSARDKGNTGELFF. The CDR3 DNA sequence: TGCAGTGCTAGAGACAAGGGGAACACCGGGGAGCTGTTTTTT.